Below are 22 T cell receptor beta chains sequenced from a single sample in a study of T cell responses to AZD1222 COVID-19 vaccine. TCRdb's table, derived via immunoSEQ multiplex PCR, lists solely in-frame clones and lacks some. The sample records 100,000 or so clones, about nine tenths being singletons. This sample comprised peripheral blood, obtained on day 0 of AZD1222 vaccination. Source of these receptors: an adult in good health.

This clone has a single count. This sequence joins TRBV2 and TRBJ2-7; D is perhaps TRBD1 or TRBD2 (5 bases each). From germline, CDR1 is SNHLY and CDR2 FYNNEI. The CDR3 contains 15 residues. V lost 4 bases and J lost 1, with 14 bases in between. The CDR3 loop reads CASSVKWDRSYEQYF. DNA of the CDR3: TGTGCCAGCAGTGTTAAATGGGACCGATCCTACGAGCAGTACTTC.

This chain connects TRBV27 to TRBJ1-1, with 9 bases matching TRBD1. V lost 8 bases and J lost 3; bases outside the gene matches: 10. The CDR3 has 15 amino acids. CDR1 and CDR2 from the germline V gene are MNHEY and SMNVEV (reference sequence). The CDR3 sequence: CASADRGPWDTEAFF. For the CDR3, the DNA is TGTGCCAGCGCGGACAGGGGCCCGTGGGACACTGAAGCTTTCTTT.

A single count supports this clone. The J gene is TRBJ2-3, the V gene TRBV11-2; 12 positions match TRBD2. This CDR3 is built from 16 residues. After removal of 3 bases from V and 4 bases from J, the junction contained 5 bases not matched to a gene. Germline CDR1 SGHAT, CDR2 FQNNGV. The CDR3: CASSFSLAGGSDTQYF. In DNA form, the CDR3 reads TGTGCCAGCAGCTTCTCGCTAGCGGGGGGGTCAGATACGCAGTATTTT.

This chain links TRBV9 with TRBJ1-4, with TRBD1 matching 7 bases. CDR3 size: 12 residues. The germline CDR1 and CDR2 sequences are SGDLS and YYNGEE. V lost 10 bases and J lost 8; bases outside the gene matches: 8. The CDR3 nucleotides read TGTGCCTCCGGCCCGGACAGGGAAAAACTGTTTTTT. It encodes CASGPDREKLFF.

This clone was found a few times. The chain couples TRBV7-2 to TRBJ1-6; 7 bases align to TRBD1. With V trimmed by 1 base and J by 10 bases, 7 bases remained unmatched. CDR3 length equals 15 residues. Germline V gene sequence: CDR1 SGHTA, CDR2 FQGNSA. The CDR3 loop is CASSLDRGGLSPLHF. The CDR3 DNA sequence: TGTGCCAGCAGCTTAGACAGGGGCGGTTTATCACCCCTCCACTTT.

This clone was counted between two and nine times. J is TRBJ1-5 and V is TRBV7-9; D is unresolved. Between the trimmed V and J ends, which lost 5 bases and 5 bases, there was a span of 10 bases. CDR1 SEHNR and CDR2 FQNEAQ come from the germline V gene (reference sequence). The CDR3 extends over 13 amino acids. CDR3 DNA: TGTGCCAGCAGCCGATCAGCCGATCAGCCCCAGCATTTT. The encoded protein is CASSRSADQPQHF.

The CDR3 is CASSPHGQGNYGYTF. The CDR3 region has the DNA TGCGCCAGCAGCCCACATGGACAGGGCAACTATGGCTACACCTTC. V gene TRBV5-1 combines with J gene TRBJ1-2; TRBD1 aligns across 8 bases. This CDR3 is built from 15 residues. Looked up from germline, CDR1 is SGHRS and CDR2 is YFSETQ. V gave up 4 bases and J gave up 2 bases; unmatched junction bases: 7.

The chain couples TRBV19 to TRBJ2-6; the D gene is possibly TRBD2 (6 bases). The V end lost 11 bases, the J end lost 0 bases, and 17 bases lay between the germline ends. There are 16 residues in the CDR3. Germline V gene data show CDR1 as LNHDA and CDR2 as SQIVND (reference sequence). Here the CDR3 reads CARSGERDSGANVLTF. CDR3 in DNA: TGTGCCCGGTCGGGGGAGAGGGACTCTGGGGCCAACGTCCTGACTTTC.

This clone was counted only a few times. The rearrangement uses TRBV2 and TRBJ1-2, with unresolved D. This CDR3 has 15 residues. Germline CDR1 and CDR2: SNHLY and FYNNEI. V was pared by 1 base and J by 6 bases, with 15 bases between. This CDR3 reads CASSEGFFRTHGYTF. CDR3 bases: TGTGCCAGCAGTGAAGGGTTTTTCCGAACCCATGGCTACACCTTC.

V usage is TRBV6-5 and J usage is TRBJ1-1; 7 bases are shared with TRBD1. The CDR3 length is 13 residues. The V segment lost 6 bases and the J segment 4 bases; nucleotides outside the gene matches: 5. Per germline, CDR1 MNHEY and CDR2 SVGAGI. Here the CDR3 reads CASRLDRPTEAFF. In DNA, the CDR3 is TGTGCCAGCAGATTGGACAGGCCCACTGAAGCTTTCTTT.

As for this clone: Different DNA sequences within this sample yield the same CDR3. This chain joins TRBV18 and TRBJ1-1; no reliable D call. Germline assignment: CDR1 KGHSH and CDR2 LQKENI. The CDR3 is 13 residues long. The ends were cut back, 1 base at V and 1 base at J, with 4 bases in the middle. CDR3 sequence reads: CASSPRQNTEAFF. In DNA form, the CDR3 reads TGTGCCAGCTCACCACGGCAGAACACTGAAGCTTTCTTT.

This chain connects TRBV7-2 to TRBJ1-3; D gene unclear. Germline values: CDR1 SGHTA, CDR2 FQGNSA. Trimming removed 8 bases from V and 4 bases from J, with 9 bases in between. This CDR3 comprises 12 residues. Here the CDR3 DNA reads TGTGCCAGCGTAGCGGTGGGAAACACCATATATTTT. This codes for CASVAVGNTIYF.

The CDR3 reads CASSQDTSRSPLHF. CDR3 nucleotide sequence: TGCGCCAGCAGCCAGGACACTTCTCGTTCACCCCTCCACTTT. The V gene is TRBV5-1, the J gene TRBJ1-6; D perhaps matches TRBD1 (5 bases). V shed 4 bases and J shed 9 bases, with 14 bases lying between them. This CDR3 contains 14 residues. Germline CDR1 reads SGHRS; CDR2 reads YFSETQ.

V and J are TRBV11-2 and TRBJ2-2; D is unclear. Between the trimmed V and J ends, which lost 5 bases and 5 bases, there was a span of 6 bases. CDR3 length equals 12 residues. The germline V gene encodes CDR1 SGHAT and CDR2 FQNNGV. CDR3 nucleotides: TGTGCCAGCAGCGTCCTTACCGGGGAGCTGTTTTTT. It translates to CASSVLTGELFF.

The CDR3 coding sequence is TGTGCCAGCAGTTCCCCAGGGCAGGGAGGCAATGAGCAGTACTTC. It codes for CASSSPGQGGNEQYF. The chain recombines TRBV27 with TRBJ2-7; D is perhaps TRBD2 (6 bases). This CDR3 contains 15 residues. Germline V gene sequence: CDR1 MNHEY, CDR2 SMNVEV (reference sequence). Trimming stripped 4 bases from V and 7 bases from J, with 20 bases between.

The V and J genes are TRBV5-1 and TRBJ2-1; maybe TRBD2 (6 bases). The CDR3 has 16 amino acids. Germline V gene sequence: CDR1 SGHRS, CDR2 YFSETQ. V lost 0 bases to trimming and J lost 4 bases, with 14 bases between them. The CDR3: CASSLGIGGFYNEQFF. CDR3 in DNA: TGCGCCAGCAGCTTGGGTATCGGGGGATTTTACAATGAGCAGTTCTTC.

A single count supports this clone. V and J are TRBV2 and TRBJ2-7; TRBD2 matches at 12 bases. The CDR3 covers 17 residues. CDR1 and CDR2 (germline): SNHLY, FYNNEI. J gave up 3 bases and V 0 bases, and 6 bases lay outside the gene matches. This CDR3 reads CASSEAGLAGTYYEQYF. The CDR3 coding sequence is TGTGCCAGCAGTGAAGCCGGACTAGCGGGGACCTACTACGAGCAGTACTTC.

This chain joins TRBV10-3 and TRBJ1-1, with D unresolved. The CDR3 extends over 14 amino acids. The germline gives CDR1 ENHRY, CDR2 SYGVKD. V was pared by 3 bases and J by 1 base, with 9 bases between. As DNA, the CDR3 is TGTGCCATCAGTGATTTTAAAAAGAACACTGAAGCTTTCTTT. Amino acids: CAISDFKKNTEAFF.

The rearrangement uses TRBV6-1 and TRBJ1-1; no definite D call. Germline assignment: CDR1 MNHNS and CDR2 SASEGT. The CDR3 totals 13 residues. V lost 1 base to trimming and J lost 1 base, with 4 bases between them. The CDR3 region is CASSEGENTEAFF. The CDR3 DNA follows: TGTGCCAGCAGTGAAGGGGAGAACACTGAAGCTTTCTTT.

J is TRBJ1-1 and V is TRBV19; 8 nucleotides match TRBD1. Germline V CDR1 and CDR2: LNHDA, SQIVND (reference sequence). CDR3 length: 14 residues. With 5 bases clipped from V and 5 bases from J, the junction kept 7 bases outside the gene matches. The CDR3 DNA follows: TGTGCCAGTAGTGACAGGGGTGGAGGAACTGAAGCTTTCTTT. Protein: CASSDRGGGTEAFF.

This clone was counted a single time. This rearrangement joins TRBV9 to TRBJ2-5, with unresolved D. Germline CDR1 reads SGDLS; CDR2 reads YYNGEE. The CDR3 sequence is 14 residues long. V was shortened by 0 bases and J by 2 bases, with 8 bases between the two germline ends. CDR3 nucleotide sequence: TGTGCCAGCAGCGTAGGCCCCAGACAAGAGACCCAGTACTTC. Its translation is CASSVGPRQETQYF.

The rearrangement uses TRBV19 and TRBJ2-7, with TRBD1 matching over 11 bases. J lost 5 bases, V lost 6 bases, and 3 bases had no gene match. CDR1 and CDR2 from the germline V gene are LNHDA and SQIVND (reference sequence). The CDR3 has 13 amino acids. The CDR3 here is CASSWTGGHEQYF. In DNA, the CDR3 is TGTGCCAGTAGCTGGACAGGGGGCCACGAGCAGTACTTC.